This entry concerns a single TCR beta chain. Its target is unknown. This sample is part of a study of T cell responses to AZD1222 COVID-19 vaccine. Study-wide findings and caveats: Spike was spanned by vaccine-associated CD4 TCRs, which were dominant at 160-218 and 743-854. The breadth and depth of Spike-specific TCRs increased once two AZD1222 doses had been given. Most donors were white British and more were female, and clonal diversity was possibly underestimated.

The method was immunoSEQ multiplex PCR; TCRdb's version includes in-frame clones alone and lacks a portion of them. The data hold 110,000 or so clones, with roughly 86% observed a single time. V lost 4 bases and J lost 4, with 16 bases in between. The CDR3 loop spans 16 amino acids. CDR1 and CDR2 from the germline V gene are LGHDT and YNNKEL (reference sequence). Pooled in the analysis were second doses at about 4 or about 12 weeks. The chain combines TRBV3-1 (or the pseudogene TRBV3-2) with TRBJ2-2, with a possible D match to TRBD2 (7 bases). The source was peripheral blood, collected 28 days after the second AZD1222 dose. The clonotype comes from an adult who received the AZD1222 COVID-19 vaccine. CDR3 nucleotide sequence: TGTGCCAGCAGCCGGTTGGGGGGGGCGGGCACCGGGGAGCTGTTTTTT. Translation: CASSRLGGAGTGELFF.